One and the same sample provided the 22 T cell receptor beta chains below, sequenced in a study of T-cell memory formation after mild COVID-19. MiXCR, applied by TCRdb to the 5' RACE reads, yields one record per CDR3 protein. The sample gives approximately 260,000 distinct CDR3 sequences, roughly 15% of which show up once; roughly 20% is in the top ten. Sequencing was done on a sample of PBMCs or a T cell subset sorted from them (not recorded which). Receptor source: a man younger than 35 who had mild COVID-19 (a few samples of this study predate the infection). Cell type and time point are not known.

J is TRBJ2-7 and V is TRBV10-3, with D perhaps matching TRBD2 (6 bases). This CDR3 is built from 14 residues. The germline CDR1 and CDR2 sequences are ENHRY and SYGVKD. V was clipped by 6 bases and J by 1 base, with 13 bases between them. In DNA, the CDR3 is TGTGCCATCAGATCCGGGACTGGGTCCTACGAGCAGTACGTC. This translates into CAIRSGTGSYEQYV.

This clonotype is a singleton in its sample. Possible read error: a much larger clone is one base away. The chain uses TRBV29-1 and TRBJ2-5; D is possibly TRBD1 or TRBD2 (5 bases each). The CDR3 totals 13 residues. Germline CDR1 is SQVTM and CDR2 is ANQGSEA. The CDR3 bases are TGCAGCGTTGACCCCGGGGCGAGGGAGAACCAGTACTTC. It encodes CSVDPGARENQYF.

This chain uses TRBV24-1 with TRBJ2-3; 7 nucleotides agree with TRBD1. V shed 7 bases, J shed 2 bases, and the junction held 5 bases outside the gene matches. Germline V gene sequence: CDR1 KGHDR, CDR2 SFDVKD. The CDR3 consists of 14 residues. CDR3 sequence (DNA): TGTGCCACCAGCAAAGACAGGGTCACAGATACGCAGTATTTT. It codes for CATSKDRVTDTQYF.

The genes are TRBV6-2 or TRBV6-3 and TRBJ1-6; D remains unclear. The germline gives CDR1 MNHEY, CDR2 SVGEGT. Trimming shortened V by 2 bases and J by 11 bases, and 13 bases separated the two germline ends. The CDR3 runs to 14 residues. The CDR3 sequence: CASSYGSEDTPLHF. The CDR3 coding sequence is TGTGCCAGCAGTTACGGGTCGGAAGATACACCCCTCCACTTT.

This clonotype was seen repeatedly, ten times or more. The V call is TRBV4-1, the J call TRBJ2-7; TRBD1 might be the D (5 bases). This CDR3 spans 15 amino acids. Looked up from germline, CDR1 is MGHRA and CDR2 is YSYEKL. Trimming removed 0 bases from V and 4 bases from J, with 13 bases in between. The CDR3 protein is CASSQERGGLYEQYF. CDR3 in DNA: TGCGCCAGCAGCCAAGAAAGGGGCGGATTATACGAGCAGTACTTC.

This clonotype appeared a few times. V and J are TRBV9 and TRBJ1-1, with a tentative D call TRBD1 (6 bases). The CDR3 consists of 15 residues. Germline values: CDR1 SGDLS, CDR2 YYNGEE. Trimming removed 2 bases from V and 5 bases from J, with 16 bases in between. CDR3 nucleotide sequence: TGTGCCAGCAGCGTGATGGGGGCGCAAGGGACTGAAGCTTTCTTT. Its translation: CASSVMGAQGTEAFF.

This sequence joins TRBV5-5 and TRBJ2-3; the D gene is possibly TRBD2 (6 bases). The germline gives CDR1 SGHKS, CDR2 YYEKEE (reference sequence). The CDR3 is made up of 16 amino acids. Trimming took 5 bases from V and 0 from J, leaving 16 bases between them. The CDR3: CASRRDLHPSTDTQYF. The CDR3 nucleotides are TGTGCCAGCAGGCGGGACCTGCATCCTAGCACAGATACGCAGTATTTT.

This chain joins TRBV13 and TRBJ2-7; no definite D call. The V gene lost 3 bases and the J gene lost 1 base, with 7 bases spanning the gap. The length of the CDR3 is 13 residues. The germline V gene encodes CDR1 PRHDT and CDR2 FYEKMQ (reference sequence). CDR3 coding DNA: TGTGCCAGCAGCTTGGTAGGTTCCTACGAGCAGTACTTC. Translated, it gives CASSLVGSYEQYF.

This clonotype was observed a few times. V gene TRBV6-5 combines with J gene TRBJ1-3; TRBD1 matches 7 bases. Trimming at V came to 6 bases and at J to 3 bases, leaving 8 bases not matched to a gene. Per the germline V gene, CDR1 is MNHEY and CDR2 is SVGAGI. CDR3 length equals 15 residues. The CDR3 region is CASSHDRALGNTIYF. Written as DNA, the CDR3 is TGTGCCAGCAGCCACGACAGGGCTCTTGGAAACACCATATATTTT.

The rearrangement links TRBV5-1 to TRBJ1-4; 11 bases line up with TRBD1. V was clipped by 3 bases and J by 7 bases; unmatched bases: 8. CDR3 length: 16 residues. CDR1 and CDR2 from the germline V gene are SGHRS and YFSETQ. CDR3 in DNA: TGCGCCAGCAGCTGGCTCCCGGGACAGGGGGGTGAAAAACTGTTTTTT. This gives the protein CASSWLPGQGGEKLFF.

In this sample, this clonotype turned up a few times. In nucleotides, the CDR3 is TGTGCCAGCAGCCAAGATGCAACCGGGGAGCTGTTTTTT. It is translated as CASSQDATGELFF. The chain recombines TRBV3-1 with TRBJ2-2; the D is unclear. Germline V gives CDR1 LGHDT, CDR2 YNNKEL (reference sequence). V was clipped by 0 bases and J by 5 bases, with 4 bases between them. The CDR3 is 13 amino acids.

This chain links TRBV25-1 with TRBJ2-7, with 9 bases matching TRBD1. This CDR3 is 16 amino acids long. The germline V gene encodes CDR1 MGHDK and CDR2 SYGVNS. V gave up 3 bases and J gave up 1 base; unmatched junction bases: 7. The DNA of the CDR3 is TGTGCCAGCAGTGACCCGAGACAGGGGGGATCCTACGAGCAGTACTTC. Its protein is CASSDPRQGGSYEQYF.

There are a few counts of this clonotype. The chain employs TRBV5-5 and TRBJ1-5; D is uncertain. The CDR3 is made up of 16 amino acids. Trimming cost V 4 bases and J 2 bases, with 16 bases left between them. Germline CDR1 reads SGHKS; CDR2 reads YYEKEE (reference sequence). CDR3: CASSRAGMEGNQPQHF. The CDR3 DNA reads TGTGCCAGCAGCCGGGCGGGGATGGAGGGCAATCAGCCCCAGCATTTT.

This clonotype was detected a few times. The chain employs TRBV30 and TRBJ2-2, with D perhaps TRBD1 (6 bases). CDR3 length: 12 amino acids. V was shortened by 4 bases and J by 3 bases, with 6 bases between the two germline ends. Per the germline V gene, CDR1 is GTSNPN and CDR2 is SVGIG (reference sequence). The CDR3 DNA reads TGTGCCTGGACAGGGGACACCGGGGAGCTGTTTTTT. Translating it yields CAWTGDTGELFF.

The rearrangement links TRBV4-3 to TRBJ1-6; 9 positions agree with TRBD1. Germline V gene lookup returns CDR1 LGHNA and CDR2 YSLEER. V dropped 3 bases and J dropped 10; count of bases not matched to a gene: 7. CDR3 length: 15 amino acids. CDR3: CASSQRVDRGSPLHF. The DNA of the CDR3 is TGCGCCAGCAGCCAGCGCGTGGACAGGGGATCACCCCTCCACTTT.

This clonotype was recorded a few times. This sequence joins TRBV4-1 and TRBJ2-2; D call uncertain. Looked up from germline, CDR1 is MGHRA and CDR2 is YSYEKL. The ends were cut back, 1 base at V and 1 base at J, with 4 bases in the middle. CDR3 size: 14 residues. CDR3 amino acids: CASSQAGNTGELFF. The DNA of the CDR3 is TGCGCCAGCAGCCAAGCGGGGAACACCGGGGAGCTGTTTTTT.

The chain's CDR3 is CASSNPQGTLRNEQFF. The CDR3 region has the DNA TGTGCCAGCAGCAACCCCCAGGGGACACTTCGGAATGAGCAGTTCTTC. The chain combines TRBV7-6 with TRBJ2-1; a weak D match, TRBD1 (6 bases). The CDR3 extends over 16 amino acids. Germline V gives CDR1 SGHVS, CDR2 FNYEAQ. V lost 5 bases to trimming and J lost 7 bases, with 21 bases between them.

This clonotype was counted many times. The chain carries TRBV29-1 and TRBJ2-5, with 12 bases aligning to TRBD2. With V trimmed by 6 bases and J by 5 bases, 13 bases remained unmatched. The CDR3 runs to 16 residues. Germline CDR1 is SQVTM and CDR2 is ANQGSEA. The CDR3 region is CSVSQTSGGQGETQYF. CDR3 nucleotide sequence: TGCAGCGTCTCCCAGACTAGCGGGGGCCAGGGGGAGACCCAGTACTTC.

This clonotype showed up just a few times. The chain carries TRBV7-2 and TRBJ1-1, with TRBD1 as a possible D gene (6 bases). Germline V gives CDR1 SGHTA, CDR2 FQGNSA. V was pared by 4 bases and J by 5 bases, with 17 bases between. The CDR3 extends over 15 amino acids. Here the CDR3 reads CASSYVGQTGTEAFF. The CDR3, as DNA: TGTGCCAGCAGCTACGTGGGACAAACGGGGACTGAAGCTTTCTTT.

In this sample, this clonotype turned up many times. The rearrangement uses TRBV7-9 and TRBJ2-1, with 8 bases matching TRBD1. V shed 5 bases, J shed 7 bases, and the junction held 10 bases outside the gene matches. CDR1 SEHNR and CDR2 FQNEAQ come from the germline V gene (reference sequence). CDR3 size: 15 residues. The DNA of the CDR3 is TGTGCCAGCAGCGCAAGCCGACAGGGGATGAATGAGCAGTTCTTC. This sequence encodes CASSASRQGMNEQFF.

This clonotype was seen more than once but under ten times. The rearrangement links TRBV5-8 to TRBJ2-7; possibly TRBD1 for D (6 bases). The CDR3 runs to 11 residues. CDR1 is SGHTS and CDR2 is YDEGEE in the germline V gene. V was pared by 2 bases and J by 12 bases, with 12 bases between. The CDR3: CASSFSGATYV. CDR3 bases: TGTGCCAGCAGCTTTTCAGGGGCAACGTACGTC.

The chain employs TRBV9 and TRBJ2-3; D remains unclear. Germline-derived CDR1 and CDR2 are SGDLS and YYNGEE. The CDR3 loop spans 13 amino acids. The V end was cut by 3 bases, the J end by 2 bases, with 7 bases between. DNA of the CDR3: TGTGCCAGCAGCGCTCTCAACACAGATACGCAGTATTTT. The encoded protein is CASSALNTDTQYF.